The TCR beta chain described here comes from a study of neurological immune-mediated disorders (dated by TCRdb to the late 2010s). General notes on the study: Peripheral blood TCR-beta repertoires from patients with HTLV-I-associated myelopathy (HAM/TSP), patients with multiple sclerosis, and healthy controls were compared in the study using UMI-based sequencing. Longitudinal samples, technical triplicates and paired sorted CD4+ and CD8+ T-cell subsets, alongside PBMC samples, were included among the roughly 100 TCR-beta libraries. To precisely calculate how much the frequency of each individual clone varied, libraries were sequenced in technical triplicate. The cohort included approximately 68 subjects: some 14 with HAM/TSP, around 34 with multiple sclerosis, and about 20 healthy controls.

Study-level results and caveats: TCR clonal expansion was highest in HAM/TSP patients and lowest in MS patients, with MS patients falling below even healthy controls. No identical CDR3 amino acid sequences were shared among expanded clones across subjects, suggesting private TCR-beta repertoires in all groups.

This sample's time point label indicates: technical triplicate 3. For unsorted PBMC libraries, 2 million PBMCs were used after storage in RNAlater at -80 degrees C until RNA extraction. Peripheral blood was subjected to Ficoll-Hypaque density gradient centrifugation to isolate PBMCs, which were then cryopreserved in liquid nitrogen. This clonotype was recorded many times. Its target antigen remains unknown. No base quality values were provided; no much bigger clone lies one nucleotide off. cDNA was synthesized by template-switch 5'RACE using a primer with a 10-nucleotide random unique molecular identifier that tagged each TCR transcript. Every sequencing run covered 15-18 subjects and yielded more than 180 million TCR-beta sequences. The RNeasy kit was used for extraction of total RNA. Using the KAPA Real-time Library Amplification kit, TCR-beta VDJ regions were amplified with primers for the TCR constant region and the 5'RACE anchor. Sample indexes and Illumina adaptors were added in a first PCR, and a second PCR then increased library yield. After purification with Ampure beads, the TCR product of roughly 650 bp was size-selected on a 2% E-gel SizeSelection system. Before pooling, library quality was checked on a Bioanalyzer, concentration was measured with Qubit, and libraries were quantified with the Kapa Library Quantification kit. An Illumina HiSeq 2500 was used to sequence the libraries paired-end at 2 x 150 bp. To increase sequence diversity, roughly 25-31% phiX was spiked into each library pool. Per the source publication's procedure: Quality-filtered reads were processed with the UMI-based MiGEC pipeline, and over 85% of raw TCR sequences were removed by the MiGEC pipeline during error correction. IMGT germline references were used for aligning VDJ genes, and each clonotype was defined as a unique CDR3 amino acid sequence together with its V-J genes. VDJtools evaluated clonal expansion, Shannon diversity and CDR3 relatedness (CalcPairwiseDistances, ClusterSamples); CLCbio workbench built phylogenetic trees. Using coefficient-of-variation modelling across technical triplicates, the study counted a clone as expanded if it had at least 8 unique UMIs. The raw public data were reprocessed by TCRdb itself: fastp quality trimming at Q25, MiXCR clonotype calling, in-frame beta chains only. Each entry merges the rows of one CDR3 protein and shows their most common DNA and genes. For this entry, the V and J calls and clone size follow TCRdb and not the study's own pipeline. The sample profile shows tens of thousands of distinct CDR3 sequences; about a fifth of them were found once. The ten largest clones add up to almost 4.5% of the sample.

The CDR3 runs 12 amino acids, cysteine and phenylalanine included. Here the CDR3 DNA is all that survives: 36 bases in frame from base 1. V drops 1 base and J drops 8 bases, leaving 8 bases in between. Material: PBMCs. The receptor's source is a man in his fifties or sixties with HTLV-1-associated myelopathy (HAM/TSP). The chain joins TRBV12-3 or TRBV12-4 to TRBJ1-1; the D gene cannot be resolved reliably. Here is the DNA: TGTGCCAGCAGTTTAGTCGGTACGGAAGCTTTCTTT. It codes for CASSLVGTEAFF.